This T cell receptor (beta chain) was captured by sequencing in a study of blood T cell repertoires in COVID-19 (dated by TCRdb to 2019 to 2021). About the study as a whole: Samples from collaborators originated in the United States, Italy and Spain and spanned both the acute and convalescent phases of COVID-19. The material from the prospective study consisted of cDNA or gDNA derived from T cells, B-cell-depleted T cells, or PBMCs. Deeply sampled blood TCRbeta repertoires from subjects exposed to, actively infected with, or recovered from COVID-19 were included in the dataset. The repertoires were released in a freely available public database meant as a resource for research on the immune response to SARS-CoV-2. The samples were drawn from the first 160 participants of the ongoing ImmuneRACE study and from 1,254 subjects provided by 6 global collaborators. The sample metadata nearly always contained a de-identified subject ID, COVID-19 status, age in years and sex. Where HLA class I and class II types were available, the types were taken from metadata supplied by the sample provider, not from assay-based typing.

Summary of the overall study and its limitations: The amount of clinical and demographic metadata varied by source and participant and was provided uncurated.

The immunoSEQ Assay, a bias-controlled multiplex PCR, was used to amplify TCRbeta CDR3 regions from genomic DNA. In the source study's methods: Within the assay, amplification of reference gene primers was used to estimate how many nucleated cells each sample contained. To quantify the absolute abundance of each unique TCRbeta CDR3 rearrangement, sequence reads were collapsed and filtered. For each sample, productive Simpson clonality was calculated as the square root of Simpson's diversity index over productive rearrangements. TCRdb stores this immuneACCESS table with in-frame sequences only. Part of the clones is absent; in the studies checked, under half of the shortfall reflects unresolved V genes, and no reason is known for the rest. Clone size and V and J calls were adopted from that table, with D and trimming inferred from the DNA. In all, the sample holds 25,000 to 35,000 clones, and around 93% of those were seen once. Roughly 5.3% of the sample is held by the ten biggest clonotypes.

With respect to this clone: Its antigen has not been determined. No per-base quality is available; no much larger clone lies one base away.

CDR3 length: 14 amino acids, cysteine to phenylalanine. The sequence is cut down to CDR3 DNA, 42 bases in frame from base 1. CDR1 and CDR2 (SEHNR, FQNEAQ) derive from the germline V gene (reference sequence). The junction shows trimming of 3 bases on V and 3 bases on J, plus 8 bases between the germline ends. Whole blood was collected in K2EDTA tubes by collaborating institutions according to the institutions' own protocols. For TCRbeta analysis, collaborators shipped samples in one of three forms: frozen whole blood, isolated PBMCs, or DNA extracted from either of those sample types. The rearrangement joined TRBV7-9 to TRBJ1-4, with the D segment identity uncertain. The sequenced sample consisted of peripheral blood. The sequence derives from a human donor in a cohort sampled during active COVID-19. For the CDR3, the sequence is CASSLAEANEKLFF. DNA sequence: TGTGCCAGCAGCTTGGCGGAAGCTAATGAAAAACTGTTTTTT.